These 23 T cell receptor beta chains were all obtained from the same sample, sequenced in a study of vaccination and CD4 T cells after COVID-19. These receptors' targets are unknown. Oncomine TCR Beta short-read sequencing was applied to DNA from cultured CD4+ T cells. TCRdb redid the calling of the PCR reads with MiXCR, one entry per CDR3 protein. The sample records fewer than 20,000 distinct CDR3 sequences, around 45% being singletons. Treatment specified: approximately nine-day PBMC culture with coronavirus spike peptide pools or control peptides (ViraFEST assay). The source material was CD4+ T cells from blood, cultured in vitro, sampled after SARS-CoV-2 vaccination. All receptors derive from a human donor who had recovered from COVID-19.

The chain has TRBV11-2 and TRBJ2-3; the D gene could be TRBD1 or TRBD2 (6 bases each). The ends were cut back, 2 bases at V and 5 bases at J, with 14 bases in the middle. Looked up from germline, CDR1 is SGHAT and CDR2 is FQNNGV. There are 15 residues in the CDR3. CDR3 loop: CASSLPQGGKDTQYF. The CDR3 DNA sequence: TGTGCCAGCAGCTTACCCCAAGGGGGGAAAGATACGCAGTATTTT. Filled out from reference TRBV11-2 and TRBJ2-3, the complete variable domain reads EAGVAQSPRYKIIEKRQSVAFWCNPISGHATLYWYQQILGQGPKLLIQFQNNGVVDDSQLPKDRFSAERLKGVDSTLKIQPAKLEDSAVYLCASSLPQGGKDTQYFGPGTRLTVL.

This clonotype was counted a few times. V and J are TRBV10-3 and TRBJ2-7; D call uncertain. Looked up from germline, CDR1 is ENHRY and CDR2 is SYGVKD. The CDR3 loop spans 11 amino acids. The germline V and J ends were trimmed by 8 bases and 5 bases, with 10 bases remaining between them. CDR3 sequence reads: CAIGSMDEQYF. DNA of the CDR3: TGTGCCATCGGTTCGATGGACGAGCAGTACTTC.

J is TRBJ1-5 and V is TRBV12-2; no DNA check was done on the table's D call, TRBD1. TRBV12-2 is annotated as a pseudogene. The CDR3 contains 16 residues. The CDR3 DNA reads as TGTGCAAGGGGGGGGACGGCAGGGATCGGCAATCAGCCCCAGCATTTT. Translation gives CARGGTAGIGNQPQHF.

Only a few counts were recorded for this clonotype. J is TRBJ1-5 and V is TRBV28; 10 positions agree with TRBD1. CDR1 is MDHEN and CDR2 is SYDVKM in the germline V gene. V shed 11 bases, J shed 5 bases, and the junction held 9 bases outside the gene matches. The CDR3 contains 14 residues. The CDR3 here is CAAKDRGFDQPQHF. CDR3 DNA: TGTGCCGCAAAGGACAGGGGGTTTGATCAGCCCCAGCATTTT. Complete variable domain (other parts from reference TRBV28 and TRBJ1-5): DVKVTQSSRYLVKRTGEKVFLECVQDMDHENMFWYRQDPGLGLRLIYFSYDVKMKEKGDIPEGYSVSREKKERFSLILESASTNQTSMYLCAAKDRGFDQPQHFGDGTRLSIL.

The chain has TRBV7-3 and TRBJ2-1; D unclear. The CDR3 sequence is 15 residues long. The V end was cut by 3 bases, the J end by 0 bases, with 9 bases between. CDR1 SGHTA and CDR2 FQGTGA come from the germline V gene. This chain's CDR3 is CASSLRLSSYNEQFF. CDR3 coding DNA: TGTGCCAGCAGCTTGCGGTTGAGCTCCTACAATGAGCAGTTCTTC.

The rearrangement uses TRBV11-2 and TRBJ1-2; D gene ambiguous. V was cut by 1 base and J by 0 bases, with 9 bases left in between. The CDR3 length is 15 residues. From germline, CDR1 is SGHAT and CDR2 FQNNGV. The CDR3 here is CASSLAYRTNYGYTF. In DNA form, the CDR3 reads TGTGCCAGCAGCTTAGCGTATCGTACTAACTATGGCTACACCTTC.

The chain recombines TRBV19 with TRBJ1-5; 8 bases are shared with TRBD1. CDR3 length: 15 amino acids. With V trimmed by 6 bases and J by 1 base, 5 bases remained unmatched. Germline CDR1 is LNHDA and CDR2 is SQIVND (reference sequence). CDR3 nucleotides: TGTGCCAGTAGAAAGGACAGGGCAAGCAATCAGCCCCAGCATTTT. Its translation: CASRKDRASNQPQHF. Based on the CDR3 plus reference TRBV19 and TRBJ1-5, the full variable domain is DGGITQSPKYLFRKEGQNVTLSCEQNLNHDAMYWYRQDPGQGLRLIYYSQIVNDFQKGDIAEGYSVSREKKESFPLTVTSAQKNPTAFYLCASRKDRASNQPQHFGDGTRLSIL.

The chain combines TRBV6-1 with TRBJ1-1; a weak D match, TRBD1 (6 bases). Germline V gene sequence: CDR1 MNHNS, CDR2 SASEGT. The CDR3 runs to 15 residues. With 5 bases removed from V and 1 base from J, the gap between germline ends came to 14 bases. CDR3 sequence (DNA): TGTGCCAGCAGTCCGCGTGACAGGACGAACACTGAAGCTTTCTTT. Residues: CASSPRDRTNTEAFF.

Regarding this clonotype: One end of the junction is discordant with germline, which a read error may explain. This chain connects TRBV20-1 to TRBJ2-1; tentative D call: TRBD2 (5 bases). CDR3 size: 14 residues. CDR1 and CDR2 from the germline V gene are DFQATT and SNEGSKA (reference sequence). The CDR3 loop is CSAREGVKGVDSLF. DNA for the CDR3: TGCAGTGCTAGAGAAGGTGTGAAGGGAGTCGATAGCCTCTTC.

The CDR3 reads CASSARLTGLNSPLHF. CDR3 coding DNA: TGTGCCAGCTCTGCCCGTTTGACAGGGTTGAATTCACCCCTCCACTTT. The rearrangement uses TRBV27 and TRBJ1-6; 7 bases are shared with TRBD1. Germline loops: CDR1 MNHEY, CDR2 SMNVEV (reference sequence). This CDR3 comprises 16 residues. The J segment lost 7 bases and the V segment lost 8 bases, leaving 14 bases of the junction unmatched.

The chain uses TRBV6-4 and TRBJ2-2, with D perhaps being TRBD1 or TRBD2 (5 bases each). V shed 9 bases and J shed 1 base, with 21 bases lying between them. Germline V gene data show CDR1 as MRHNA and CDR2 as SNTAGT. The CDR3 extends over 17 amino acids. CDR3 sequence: CARTTGGGSGNTGELFF. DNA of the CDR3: TGTGCCAGGACGACCGGTGGGGGAAGCGGGAACACCGGGGAGCTGTTTTTT.

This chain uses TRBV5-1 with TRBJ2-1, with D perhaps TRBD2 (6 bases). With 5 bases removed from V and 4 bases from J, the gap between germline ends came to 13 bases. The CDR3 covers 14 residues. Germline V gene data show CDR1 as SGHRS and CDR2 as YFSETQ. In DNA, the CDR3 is TGCGCCAGCAGTGGTAGCGGACTGTACAATGAGCAGTTCTTC. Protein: CASSGSGLYNEQFF.

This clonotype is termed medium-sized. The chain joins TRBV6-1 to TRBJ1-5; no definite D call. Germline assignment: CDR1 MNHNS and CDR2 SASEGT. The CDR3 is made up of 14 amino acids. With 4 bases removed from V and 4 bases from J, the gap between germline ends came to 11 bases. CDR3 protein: CASSAGAANQPQHF. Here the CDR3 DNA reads TGTGCCAGCAGTGCAGGAGCAGCTAATCAGCCCCAGCATTTT.

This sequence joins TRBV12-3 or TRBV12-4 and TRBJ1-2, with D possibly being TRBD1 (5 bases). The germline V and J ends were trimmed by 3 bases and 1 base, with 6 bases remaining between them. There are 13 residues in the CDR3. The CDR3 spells CASSFQGNYGYTF. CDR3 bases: TGTGCCAGCAGTTTCCAGGGTAACTATGGCTACACCTTC.

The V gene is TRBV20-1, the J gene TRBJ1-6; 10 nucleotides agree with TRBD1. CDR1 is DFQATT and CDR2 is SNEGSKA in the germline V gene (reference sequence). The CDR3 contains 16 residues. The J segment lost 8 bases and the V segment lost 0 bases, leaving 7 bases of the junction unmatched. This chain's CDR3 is CSARDHRQGADSPLHF. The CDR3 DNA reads TGCAGTGCTAGAGATCATCGACAGGGGGCAGATTCACCCCTCCACTTT.

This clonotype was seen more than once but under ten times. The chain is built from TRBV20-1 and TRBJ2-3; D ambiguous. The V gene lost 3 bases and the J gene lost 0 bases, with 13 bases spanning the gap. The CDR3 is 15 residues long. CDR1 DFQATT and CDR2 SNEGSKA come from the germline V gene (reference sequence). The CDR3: CSASDPRLSTDTQYF. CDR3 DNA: TGCAGTGCTAGCGATCCACGGTTGAGCACAGATACGCAGTATTTT.

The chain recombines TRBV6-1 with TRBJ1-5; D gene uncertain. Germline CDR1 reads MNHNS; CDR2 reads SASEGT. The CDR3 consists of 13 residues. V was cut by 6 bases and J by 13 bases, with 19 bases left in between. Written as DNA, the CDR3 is TGTGCCAGCAGGCAAGGCCTGGGATTCCAACAGCATTTT. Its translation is CASRQGLGFQQHF.

The CDR3 sequence is CSASRDRGYEQYF. The CDR3 nucleotides are TGCAGTGCTAGCCGGGACAGGGGCTACGAGCAGTACTTC. The chain combines TRBV20-1 with TRBJ2-7, with 10 positions matching TRBD1. CDR1 and CDR2 from the germline V gene are DFQATT and SNEGSKA (reference sequence). Trimming took 3 bases from V and 3 from J; bases not matched to a gene: 2. The CDR3 totals 13 residues.

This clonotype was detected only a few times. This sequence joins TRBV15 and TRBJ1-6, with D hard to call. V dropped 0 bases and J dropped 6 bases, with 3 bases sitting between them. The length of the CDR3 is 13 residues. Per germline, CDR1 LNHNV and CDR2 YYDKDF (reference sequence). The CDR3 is CATSRDSNSPLHF. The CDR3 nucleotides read TGTGCCACCAGCAGAGACAGTAATTCACCCCTCCACTTT. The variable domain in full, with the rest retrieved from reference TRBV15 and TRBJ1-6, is DAMVIQNPRYQVTQFGKPVTLSCSQTLNHNVMYWYQQKSSQAPKLLFHYYDKDFNNEADTPDNFQSRRPNTSFCFLDIRSPGLGDTAMYLCATSRDSNSPLHFGNGTRLTVT.

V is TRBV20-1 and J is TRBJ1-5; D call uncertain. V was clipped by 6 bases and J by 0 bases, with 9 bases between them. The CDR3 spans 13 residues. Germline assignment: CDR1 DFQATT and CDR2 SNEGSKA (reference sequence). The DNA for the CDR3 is TGCAGTGCGAACCGAGTTAGCAATCAGCCCCAGCATTTT. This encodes CSANRVSNQPQHF.

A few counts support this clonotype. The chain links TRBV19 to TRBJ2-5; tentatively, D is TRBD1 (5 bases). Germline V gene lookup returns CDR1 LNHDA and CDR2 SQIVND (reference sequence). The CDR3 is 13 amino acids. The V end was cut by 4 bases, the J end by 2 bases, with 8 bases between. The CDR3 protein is CASSTQAQETQYF. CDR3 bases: TGTGCCAGTAGTACACAGGCGCAAGAGACCCAGTACTTC.

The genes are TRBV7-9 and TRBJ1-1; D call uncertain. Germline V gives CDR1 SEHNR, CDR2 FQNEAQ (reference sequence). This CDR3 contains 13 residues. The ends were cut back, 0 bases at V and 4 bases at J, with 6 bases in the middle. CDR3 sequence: CASSLARPTEAFF. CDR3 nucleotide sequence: TGTGCCAGCAGCTTAGCGCGCCCCACTGAAGCTTTCTTT.

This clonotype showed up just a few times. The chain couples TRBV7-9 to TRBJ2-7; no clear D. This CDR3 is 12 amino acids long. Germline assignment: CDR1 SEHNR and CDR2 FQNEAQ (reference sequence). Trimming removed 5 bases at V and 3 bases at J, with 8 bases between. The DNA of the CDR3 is TGTGCCAGCAGCGGTACGGGCTACGAGCAGTACTTC. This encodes CASSGTGYEQYF. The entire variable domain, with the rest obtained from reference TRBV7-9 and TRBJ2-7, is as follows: DTGVSQNPRHKITKRGQNVTFRCDPISEHNRLYWYRQTLGQGPEFLTYFQNEAQLEKSRLLSDRFSAERPKGSFSTLEIQRTEQGDSAMYLCASSGTGYEQYFGPGTRLTVT.